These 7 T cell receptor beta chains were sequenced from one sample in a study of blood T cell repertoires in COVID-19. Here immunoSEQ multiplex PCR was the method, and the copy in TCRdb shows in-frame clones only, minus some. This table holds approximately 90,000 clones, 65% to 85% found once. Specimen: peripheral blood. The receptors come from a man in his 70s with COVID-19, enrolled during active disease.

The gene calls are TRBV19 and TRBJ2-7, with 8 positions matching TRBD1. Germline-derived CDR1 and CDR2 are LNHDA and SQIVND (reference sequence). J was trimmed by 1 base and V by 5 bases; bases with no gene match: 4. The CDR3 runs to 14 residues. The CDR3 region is CASSFDRGSYEQYF. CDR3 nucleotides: TGTGCCAGTAGTTTTGACAGGGGTTCCTACGAGCAGTACTTC.

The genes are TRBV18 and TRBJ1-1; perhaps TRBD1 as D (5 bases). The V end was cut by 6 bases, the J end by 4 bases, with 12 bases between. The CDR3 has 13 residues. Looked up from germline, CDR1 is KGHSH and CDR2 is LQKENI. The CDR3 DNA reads TGTGCCAGCTCCGGGACTAGGGGCACTGAAGCTTTCTTT. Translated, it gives CASSGTRGTEAFF.

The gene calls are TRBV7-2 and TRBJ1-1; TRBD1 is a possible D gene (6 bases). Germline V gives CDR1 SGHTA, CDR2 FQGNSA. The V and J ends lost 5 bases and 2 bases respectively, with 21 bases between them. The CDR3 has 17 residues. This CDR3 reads CASSPQGGQGHNTEAFF. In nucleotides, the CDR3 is TGTGCCAGCAGCCCCCAAGGGGGTCAGGGACACAACACTGAAGCTTTCTTT.

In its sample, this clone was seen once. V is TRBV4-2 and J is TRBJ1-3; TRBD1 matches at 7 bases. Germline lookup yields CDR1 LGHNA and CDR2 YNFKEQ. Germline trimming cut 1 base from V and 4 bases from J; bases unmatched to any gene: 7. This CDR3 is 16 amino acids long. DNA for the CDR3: TGTGCCAGCAGCCAAGGGGACAGAAATGGAGGAAACACCATATATTTT. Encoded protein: CASSQGDRNGGNTIYF.

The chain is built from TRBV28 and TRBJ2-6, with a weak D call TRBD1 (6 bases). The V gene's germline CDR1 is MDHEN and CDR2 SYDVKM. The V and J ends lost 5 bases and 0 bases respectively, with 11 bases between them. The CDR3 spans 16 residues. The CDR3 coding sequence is TGTGCCAGCAGTCTACAGGGAACCTCTGGGGCCAACGTCCTGACTTTC. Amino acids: CASSLQGTSGANVLTF.

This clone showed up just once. In nucleotides, the CDR3 is TGCGCCAGCAGCCAAGGGGGGCCCGGGTCAGGGGTTGGCTACACCTTC. Its protein is CASSQGGPGSGVGYTF. This chain uses TRBV4-3 with TRBJ1-2; D is perhaps TRBD1 (6 bases). Germline lookup yields CDR1 LGHNA and CDR2 YSLEER. V lost 1 base, J lost 7 bases, and 19 bases lay in between. This CDR3 contains 16 residues.

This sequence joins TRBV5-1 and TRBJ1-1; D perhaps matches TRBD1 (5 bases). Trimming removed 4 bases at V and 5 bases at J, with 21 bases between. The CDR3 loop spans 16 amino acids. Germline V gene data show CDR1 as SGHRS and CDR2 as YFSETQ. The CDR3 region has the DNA TGCGCCAGCAGCCTGTGGCGCCCGGGGCGGGATACTGAAGCTTTCTTT. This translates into CASSLWRPGRDTEAFF.